This T cell receptor beta chain was found in a study of OX40 agonist ivuxolimab in advanced cancers. On the study more broadly: Given to patients was ivuxolimab, an agonistic anti-OX40 (CD134) antibody.

Per germline, CDR1 MNHNS and CDR2 SASEGT. The CDR3 is 15 residues long. V lost 1 base and J 6 bases, leaving 13 bases between the germline ends. If patients had autoimmune disease history or systemic immunosuppression, they were excluded. Note on this clone: Antigen unknown. Other DNA variants within this sample encode the same CDR3.

TCRdb's copy holds only in-frame clones and misses some; the assay was immunoSEQ multiplex PCR. The sample includes over 55,000 clones, over 80% of them seen just once. Broader study findings: CD8+ T cells showed, on average, more clonal expansion than CD4+ cells.

The V and J genes are TRBV6-1 and TRBJ1-5; TRBD1 is a possible D gene (6 bases). Here the sequenced sample was CD4+ or CD8+ T cells sorted from blood, taken in a trial of the OX40 agonist ivuxolimab. The source of this sequence is an adult with an advanced solid tumor such as melanoma, head and neck, liver or kidney cancer. CDR3 region: CASSEVGGRGQPQHF. In DNA, the CDR3 is TGTGCCAGCAGTGAAGTAGGGGGGCGAGGTCAGCCCCAGCATTTT.